The 4 T cell receptor beta chains below were found in one sample sequenced in a study of blood T cells in healthy people across ages. PCR was performed a second time for 7 to 11 cycles using a sample-barcoded 5' primer and a J-beta primer mix. Each CDR3 protein is one row after TCRdb ran MiXCR on the 5' RACE reads. The data show approximately 850,000 distinct CDR3 sequences, roughly 44% seen once. Sample: blood. The origin of the receptors is a man between 60 and 75 years old in good health.

This clonotype was seen at least ten times. The chain combines TRBV7-2 with TRBJ2-7; D remains ambiguous. CDR3 length: 12 amino acids. Germline CDR1 is SGHTA and CDR2 is FQGNSA. V was trimmed by 6 bases and J by 1 base, leaving 7 bases between them. CDR3 DNA sequence: TGTGCCAGCAGTTCTAATTCCTACGAGCAGTACTTC. Protein: CASSSNSYEQYF.

About this clonotype itself: A much more abundant neighbour one base away suggests this may be a read error. The rearrangement uses TRBV6-6 and TRBJ2-6, with D possibly called TRBD1 or TRBD2 (5 bases each). The CDR3 totals 17 residues. The germline V gene encodes CDR1 MNHNY and CDR2 SVGAGI (reference sequence). The CDR3 loop reads CASSPNGGSSGANVPTF. For the CDR3, the DNA is TGTGCCAGCAGTCCCAATGGGGGTAGTTCTGGGGCCAACGTCCCGACTTTC.

This clonotype was detected only a few times. The chain links TRBV4-3 to TRBJ1-1; D unclear. Between the trimmed V and J ends, which lost 4 bases and 4 bases, there was a span of 13 bases. The germline V gene encodes CDR1 LGHNA and CDR2 YSLEER. This CDR3 comprises 14 residues. The DNA of the CDR3 is TGCGCCAGCAGCCCAAAAGGGAGTGGCACTGAAGCTTTCTTT. It specifies CASSPKGSGTEAFF.

This clonotype was observed a few times. This chain links TRBV20-1 with TRBJ2-7; 12 positions agree with TRBD2. Trimming at V came to 3 bases and at J to 4 bases, leaving 10 bases not matched to a gene. Germline V CDR1 and CDR2: DFQATT, SNEGSKA (reference sequence). The CDR3 consists of 16 residues. The CDR3 DNA follows: TGCAGTGCTAGCCCAGGACTAGCGGGGAGAAGGTACGAGCAGTACTTC. Residues: CSASPGLAGRRYEQYF.